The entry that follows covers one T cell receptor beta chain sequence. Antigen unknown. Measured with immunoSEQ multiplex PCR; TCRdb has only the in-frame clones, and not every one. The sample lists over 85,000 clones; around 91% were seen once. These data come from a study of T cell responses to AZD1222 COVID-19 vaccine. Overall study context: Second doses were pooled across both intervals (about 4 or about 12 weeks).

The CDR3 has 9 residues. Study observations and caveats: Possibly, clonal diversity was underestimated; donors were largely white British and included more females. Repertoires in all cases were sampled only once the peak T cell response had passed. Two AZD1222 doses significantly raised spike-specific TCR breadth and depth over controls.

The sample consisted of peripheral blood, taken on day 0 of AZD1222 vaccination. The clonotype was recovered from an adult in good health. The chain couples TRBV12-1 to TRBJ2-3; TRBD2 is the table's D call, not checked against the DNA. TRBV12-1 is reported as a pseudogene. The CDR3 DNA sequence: TGTGCCTGCGCAGATACGCAGTATTTT. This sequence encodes CACADTQYF.